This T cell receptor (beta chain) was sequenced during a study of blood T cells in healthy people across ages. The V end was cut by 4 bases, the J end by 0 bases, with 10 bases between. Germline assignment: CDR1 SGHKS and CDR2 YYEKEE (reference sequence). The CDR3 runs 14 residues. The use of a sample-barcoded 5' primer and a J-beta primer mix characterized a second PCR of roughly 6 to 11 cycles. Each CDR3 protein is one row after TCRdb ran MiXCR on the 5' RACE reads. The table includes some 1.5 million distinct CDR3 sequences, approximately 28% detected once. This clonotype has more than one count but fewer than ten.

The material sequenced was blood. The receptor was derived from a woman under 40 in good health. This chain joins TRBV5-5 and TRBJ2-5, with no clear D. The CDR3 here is CASSPATNQETQYF. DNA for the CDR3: TGTGCCAGCAGCCCCGCCACCAACCAAGAGACCCAGTACTTC.